The 18 T cell receptor beta chains reported below all come from one sample, sequenced in a study of cytotoxic CD8 clonotypes in ibrutinib-treated CLL. Measured with immunoSEQ multiplex PCR; TCRdb has only the in-frame clones, and not every one. The repertoire has about 150,000 clones, around three quarters of them found once; the top ten carry 9.5% to 15%. Sequenced material: PBMCs, taken after 12 months of ibrutinib treatment. These receptors came from a human donor with chronic lymphocytic leukemia.

J is TRBJ2-1 and V is TRBV19; 8 bases line up with TRBD1. CDR1 is LNHDA and CDR2 is SQIVND in the germline V gene (reference sequence). Losses at the gene ends were 9 bases for V and 9 bases for J; bases not matched to a gene: 7. The CDR3 length is 12 residues. The CDR3 DNA sequence: TGTGCCAGCCGGGACAGGTTCGGTGAGCAGTTCTTC. This codes for CASRDRFGEQFF.

J is TRBJ2-2 and V is TRBV9; the match to TRBD2 covers 13 bases. This CDR3 is built from 19 residues. Losses at the gene ends were 4 bases for V and 7 bases for J; bases not matched to a gene: 16. Looked up from germline, CDR1 is SGDLS and CDR2 is YYNGEE. The DNA for the CDR3 is TGTGCCAGCAGCACAGCAGGACTAGCGGGAGTACAATTCAGCGGGGAGCTGTTTTTT. Translation: CASSTAGLAGVQFSGELFF.

This clone was observed a single time. The chain links TRBV21-1 to TRBJ1-5. TRBV21-1 is deemed a pseudogene. The CDR3 has 15 residues. CDR3 nucleotides: TGTGCCAGCAGCCCCCGGAGAGGTAGCAATCAGCCCCAGCATTTT. This codes for CASSPRRGSNQPQHF.

The count of this clone is one. The chain links TRBV28 to TRBJ2-1, with D possibly being TRBD2 (6 bases). CDR1 is MDHEN and CDR2 is SYDVKM in the germline V gene. Deletions cut 11 bases from V and 2 bases from J, with 13 bases between. CDR3 length equals 13 residues. The CDR3 bases are TGTGCCTTGGAGGGAGGCGCCTACAATGAGCAGTTCTTC. Translation gives CALEGGAYNEQFF.

The V gene is TRBV5-1, the J gene TRBJ2-7; 10 bases map to TRBD1. Germline V gene lookup returns CDR1 SGHRS and CDR2 YFSETQ. Losses at the gene ends were 3 bases for V and 0 bases for J; bases not matched to a gene: 3. This CDR3 contains 15 residues. The chain's CDR3 is CASSSRTGGSYEQYF. CDR3 sequence (DNA): TGCGCCAGCAGCTCCCGGACAGGGGGCTCCTACGAGCAGTACTTC. The full variable domain, with the rest looked up from reference TRBV5-1 and TRBJ2-7, is KAGVTQTPRYLIKTRGQQVTLSCSPISGHRSVSWYQQTPGQGLQFLFEYFSETQRNKGNFPGRFSGRQFSNSRSEMNVSTLELGDSALYLCASSSRTGGSYEQYFGPGTRLTVT.

The CDR3 nucleotides are TGTGCCAGCAGCCTGGCTGGTCGGGATGAGCAGTTCTTC. Protein sequence: CASSLAGRDEQFF. The chain combines TRBV5-4 with TRBJ2-1; D is undetermined. Trimming took off 4 bases at V and 8 bases at J, with 13 bases between the two ends. Germline V gives CDR1 SGHNT, CDR2 YYREEE (reference sequence). The CDR3 is 13 residues long.

This clone was seen a handful of times. This CDR3 is also generated by other DNA sequences in the sample. The V and J genes are TRBV10-1 and TRBJ2-7, with D unclear. Germline V gives CDR1 WNHNN, CDR2 SYGVQD (reference sequence). Trimming left V 3 bases short and J 1 base short, with 4 bases between. There are 12 residues in the CDR3. In nucleotides, the CDR3 is TGCGCCAGCAGTGAAGGATCCTACGAGCAGTACTTC. Its protein product is CASSEGSYEQYF.

The chain is built from TRBV6-4 and TRBJ2-3; D may be TRBD2 (6 bases). V dropped 4 bases and J dropped 2 bases, with 7 bases sitting between them. Per the germline V gene, CDR1 is MRHNA and CDR2 is SNTAGT. This CDR3 has 13 amino acids. The chain's CDR3 is CASSAGDTDTQYF. In DNA, the CDR3 is TGTGCCAGCAGTGCGGGAGACACAGATACGCAGTATTTT.

This clone has a handful of counts. V usage is TRBV7-9 and J usage is TRBJ1-1; tentative D call: TRBD1 (5 bases). This CDR3 is built from 12 residues. Trimming removed 7 bases at V and 0 bases at J, with 6 bases between. Germline V CDR1 and CDR2: SEHNR, FQNEAQ (reference sequence). CDR3 nucleotides: TGTGCCAGCACCAGGGTGAACACTGAAGCTTTCTTT. Protein: CASTRVNTEAFF. Variable domain in full (rest from reference TRBV7-9 and TRBJ1-1): DTGVSQNPRHKITKRGQNVTFRCDPISEHNRLYWYRQTLGQGPEFLTYFQNEAQLEKSRLLSDRFSAERPKGSFSTLEIQRTEQGDSAMYLCASTRVNTEAFFGQGTRLTVV.

V and J are TRBV4-1 and TRBJ2-1; D remains unclear. Germline lookup yields CDR1 MGHRA and CDR2 YSYEKL. This CDR3 spans 13 amino acids. V was shortened by 1 base and J by 7 bases, with 8 bases between the two germline ends. In nucleotides, the CDR3 is TGCGCCAGCAGCCAAGGAAATTGGAATGAGCAGTTCTTC. Translated: CASSQGNWNEQFF.

V usage is TRBV2 and J usage is TRBJ2-5; either TRBD1 or TRBD2 may fit D (6 bases each). The CDR3 is 14 amino acids. CDR1 SNHLY and CDR2 FYNNEI come from the germline V gene. Trimming took off 8 bases at V and 7 bases at J, with 20 bases between the two ends. CDR3 protein: CASHEVGGRGTQYF. In nucleotides, the CDR3 is TGTGCCAGCCATGAGGTGGGGGGCAGGGGGACCCAGTACTTC.

This clone came up once. V usage is TRBV10-3 and J usage is TRBJ1-5; 7 bases are shared with TRBD1. Losses at the gene ends were 4 bases for V and 7 bases for J; bases not matched to a gene: 4. From germline, CDR1 is ENHRY and CDR2 SYGVKD. The CDR3 contains 13 residues. The CDR3 here is CAISGDRDQPQHF. CDR3 DNA sequence: TGTGCCATCAGTGGAGACAGGGACCAGCCCCAGCATTTT.

The chain is built from TRBV20-1 and TRBJ2-3; D not certain. Germline values: CDR1 DFQATT, CDR2 SNEGSKA (reference sequence). The CDR3 totals 11 residues. Trimming removed 4 bases at V and 4 bases at J, with 6 bases between. The chain's CDR3 is CSANRPDTQYF. The CDR3 coding sequence is TGCAGTGCTAATAGGCCAGATACGCAGTATTTT.

The gene calls are TRBV7-9 and TRBJ2-7; 7 nucleotides match TRBD2. The CDR3 is 15 amino acids. In germline, CDR1 is SEHNR, CDR2 FQNEAQ (reference sequence). The ends lost 11 bases at V and 2 bases at J; junction bases unmatched: 15. CDR3 region: CAVTRAGAFTYEQYF. The DNA for the CDR3 is TGTGCCGTGACTAGGGCGGGAGCCTTTACCTACGAGCAGTACTTC.

This clone was picked up one time. This chain joins TRBV14 and TRBJ1-1; 7 nucleotides match TRBD1. J lost 5 bases, V lost 0 bases, and 15 bases had no gene match. Germline-derived CDR1 and CDR2 are SGHDN and FVKESK. The CDR3 consists of 18 residues. CDR3 in DNA: TGTGCCAGCAGCCAAGACCGGGGACAGATTGATTTTGCGACTGAAGCTTTCTTT. Protein product: CASSQDRGQIDFATEAFF.

The chain recombines TRBV5-1 with TRBJ2-5, with D unresolved. CDR1 is SGHRS and CDR2 is YFSETQ in the germline V gene. This CDR3 is 11 amino acids long. The V and J ends lost 2 bases and 5 bases respectively, with 4 bases between them. CDR3 region: CASSLWETQYF. DNA of the CDR3: TGCGCCAGCAGCTTATGGGAGACCCAGTACTTC.

V and J are TRBV30 and TRBJ1-5; no reliable D call. Between the trimmed V and J ends, which lost 2 bases and 4 bases, there was a span of 9 bases. This CDR3 region has 13 residues. The germline V gene has CDR1 GTSNPN and CDR2 SVGIG (reference sequence). The CDR3 spells CAWSRQENQPQHF. The CDR3 nucleotides read TGTGCCTGGAGTCGGCAGGAGAATCAGCCCCAGCATTTT.

The count of this clone is one. The genes are TRBV7-2 and TRBJ1-1; D gene uncertain. V lost 4 bases and J lost 3, with 9 bases in between. Germline CDR1 reads SGHTA; CDR2 reads FQGNSA. This CDR3 has 13 amino acids. CDR3 protein: CASSYLGYTEAFF. As DNA, the CDR3 is TGTGCCAGCAGCTATCTAGGATACACTGAAGCTTTCTTT.